Below are 20 T cell receptor beta chains sequenced from a single sample in a study of cytomegalovirus exposure and HLA in healthy donors. In the PCR, 60 Vbeta and 13 Jbeta primers were used. Method: immunoSEQ multiplex PCR; TCRdb's copy keeps in-frame clones and lacks some. This sample carries tens of thousands of clones, 82% of them seen once, and the ten largest clones take over 1.5%. Sequenced sample: PBMCs. The receptors were sampled from a man aged 18 to 30 in good health and CMV-seronegative.

In the case of this clone: The junction differs from germline at one of its ends, possibly a read error. V usage is TRBV7-9 and J usage is TRBJ1-2; no clear D gene. Germline values: CDR1 SEHNR, CDR2 FQNEAQ (reference sequence). The length of the CDR3 is 15 residues. DNA of the CDR3: TGTTCCAGCAGCTTGCATTCGACACGGCTGGATGGCTACACCTTC. As protein: CSSSLHSTRLDGYTF.

The chain recombines TRBV30 with TRBJ2-1; D is perhaps TRBD1 (5 bases). Per the germline V gene, CDR1 is GTSNPN and CDR2 is SVGIG (reference sequence). V was pared by 4 bases and J by 7 bases, with 8 bases between. The CDR3 is 11 residues long. The CDR3 loop reads CAWTRGNEQFF. CDR3 DNA sequence: TGTGCCTGGACTAGGGGAAATGAGCAGTTCTTC.

The J gene is TRBJ2-1, the V gene TRBV19; 10 nucleotides line up with TRBD2. After removal of 2 bases from V and 12 bases from J, the junction contained 4 bases not matched to a gene. Germline loops: CDR1 LNHDA, CDR2 SQIVND (reference sequence). The CDR3 is 13 residues long. CDR3 bases: TGTGCCAGTAGTATAAGCGGGGGGGCTATGCAGTTCTTC. Residues: CASSISGGAMQFF.

The chain uses TRBV6-5 and TRBJ1-2; 9 positions agree with TRBD1. CDR3 length: 12 residues. Unmatched junction bases numbered 4, after V lost 6 bases and J lost 8 bases. Looked up from germline, CDR1 is MNHEY and CDR2 is SVGAGI. The CDR3 bases are TGTGCCAGCAGACGGACAGGGGAAGGCTACACCTTC. Its translation: CASRRTGEGYTF.

The rearrangement links TRBV4-2 to TRBJ2-3; D uncertain. The CDR3 is 19 residues long. The V end was cut by 0 bases, the J end by 0 bases, with 19 bases between. The germline V gene encodes CDR1 LGHNA and CDR2 YNFKEQ. Written as DNA, the CDR3 is TGTGCCAGCAGCCAAGATTTGGCCGGAGACGTATCTAGCACAGATACGCAGTATTTT. Amino acid sequence: CASSQDLAGDVSSTDTQYF.

The chain carries TRBV5-1 and TRBJ1-2; 7 nucleotides line up with TRBD1. Germline-derived CDR1 and CDR2 are SGHRS and YFSETQ. Trimming cost V 0 bases and J 4 bases; bases outside gene matches: 0. This CDR3 comprises 13 residues. CDR3 coding DNA: TGCGCCAGCAGCTTGGACAGGGGCTATGGCTACACCTTC. Protein: CASSLDRGYGYTF.

This clone was found once. This chain connects TRBV5-5 to TRBJ1-1, with unresolved D. The germline V and J ends were trimmed by 0 bases and 0 bases, with 9 bases remaining between them. This CDR3 is built from 15 residues. From germline, CDR1 is SGHKS and CDR2 YYEKEE (reference sequence). CDR3 region: CASSLGPGLNTEAFF. Written as DNA, the CDR3 is TGTGCCAGCAGCTTGGGCCCGGGGTTGAACACTGAAGCTTTCTTT.

The rearrangement links TRBV28 to TRBJ1-3; TRBD1 might be the D (6 bases). Germline CDR1 reads MDHEN; CDR2 reads SYDVKM. The CDR3 consists of 14 residues. V gave up 2 bases and J gave up 8 bases, with 13 bases separating them. CDR3 loop: CASSLGDTRDTIYF. The CDR3, as DNA: TGTGCCAGCAGTTTAGGGGACACCCGGGACACCATATATTTT. The whole variable domain, filled in from reference TRBV28 and TRBJ1-3, reads DVKVTQSSRYLVKRTGEKVFLECVQDMDHENMFWYRQDPGLGLRLIYFSYDVKMKEKGDIPEGYSVSREKKERFSLILESASTNQTSMYLCASSLGDTRDTIYFGEGSWLTVV.

The CDR3: CASSKQQGEDTEAFF. As DNA, the CDR3 is TGCGCCAGCAGCAAACAACAGGGTGAGGACACTGAAGCTTTCTTT. The chain has TRBV5-1 and TRBJ1-1; maybe TRBD1 (6 bases). The CDR3 has 15 amino acids. Germline V gene lookup returns CDR1 SGHRS and CDR2 YFSETQ. Deletions cut 4 bases from V and 3 bases from J, with 16 bases between. Supplemented by reference TRBV5-1 and TRBJ1-1, the full variable domain reads KAGVTQTPRYLIKTRGQQVTLSCSPISGHRSVSWYQQTPGQGLQFLFEYFSETQRNKGNFPGRFSGRQFSNSRSEMNVSTLELGDSALYLCASSKQQGEDTEAFFGQGTRLTVV.

Concerning this clone: Other DNA sequences in the sample encode the same CDR3. The chain couples TRBV9 to TRBJ2-7; D perhaps matches TRBD2 (6 bases). V lost 2 bases to trimming and J lost 1 base, with 10 bases between them. This CDR3 is 14 amino acids long. The germline V gene has CDR1 SGDLS and CDR2 YYNGEE. CDR3 sequence: CASSVGGLSYEQYF. The CDR3, as DNA: TGTGCCAGCAGCGTTGGGGGACTTTCCTACGAGCAGTACTTC.

The genes are TRBV27 and TRBJ2-3; 7 positions match TRBD2. The CDR3 is 16 amino acids. The V and J ends lost 8 bases and 8 bases, in that order; junction bases with no gene match: 19. Germline CDR1 reads MNHEY; CDR2 reads SMNVEV (reference sequence). The CDR3 sequence is CASLAEGGPRSGTQYF. The CDR3 coding sequence is TGTGCCAGCCTTGCGGAGGGAGGGCCCCGTAGTGGTACGCAGTATTTT.

In this sample, this clone turned up a few times. The rearrangement links TRBV18 to TRBJ1-4; tentatively, D is TRBD1 (5 bases). CDR3 length: 14 residues. CDR1 and CDR2 (germline): KGHSH, LQKENI. Between the trimmed V and J ends, which lost 4 bases and 8 bases, there was a span of 14 bases. The CDR3 spells CASSHSGSEEKLFF. Here the CDR3 DNA reads TGTGCCAGCTCACACTCAGGGTCTGAGGAAAAACTGTTTTTT.

V and J are TRBV11-2 and TRBJ2-2, with D tentatively TRBD2 (6 bases). The germline CDR1 and CDR2 sequences are SGHAT and FQNNGV. The CDR3 length is 14 residues. V was clipped by 4 bases and J by 7 bases, with 13 bases between them. The CDR3 is CASSSFAGNGELFF. DNA of the CDR3: TGTGCCAGCAGCTCCTTCGCGGGGAACGGGGAGCTGTTTTTT. The variable domain in full, with the rest retrieved from reference TRBV11-2 and TRBJ2-2, is EAGVAQSPRYKIIEKRQSVAFWCNPISGHATLYWYQQILGQGPKLLIQFQNNGVVDDSQLPKDRFSAERLKGVDSTLKIQPAKLEDSAVYLCASSSFAGNGELFFGEGSRLTVL.

Remarks on this clone: The junction departs from the called germline gene at one end, perhaps through a read error. J is TRBJ1-2 and V is TRBV29-1; D remains unclear. Germline V gene sequence: CDR1 SQVTM, CDR2 ANQGSEA. The CDR3 sequence is 12 residues long. The CDR3 sequence: CSAGTANYGYSF. The CDR3 bases are TGCAGCGCGGGAACAGCTAACTATGGCTACTCCTTC.

The V and J genes are TRBV4-2 and TRBJ2-3; TRBD2 matches 11 bases. Germline trimming cut 0 bases from V and 0 bases from J; bases unmatched to any gene: 11. CDR1 is LGHNA and CDR2 is YNFKEQ in the germline V gene. CDR3 length equals 20 residues. CDR3 nucleotides: TGTGCCAGCAGCCAAGAGAGGGTGCTAGCGGGAGGACCAAGCACAGATACGCAGTATTTT. Encoded protein: CASSQERVLAGGPSTDTQYF.

The chain carries TRBV7-2 and TRBJ1-1, with TRBD1 matching 7 bases. J lost 8 bases, V lost 5 bases, and 5 bases had no gene match. Germline loops: CDR1 SGHTA, CDR2 FQGNSA. This CDR3 contains 12 residues. Here the CDR3 DNA reads TGTGCCAGCAGCCCGAACAGGGGAGAAGCTTTCTTT. Translation: CASSPNRGEAFF.

V and J are TRBV19 and TRBJ1-5; D might be TRBD1 (6 bases). Germline CDR1 and CDR2: LNHDA and SQIVND (reference sequence). This CDR3 is 15 amino acids long. The V end lost 3 bases, the J end lost 2 bases, and 11 bases lay between the germline ends. DNA for the CDR3: TGTGCCAGTAGTATTGCAGGGGCGGGCAATCAGCCCCAGCATTTT. Translating gives CASSIAGAGNQPQHF.

This clone was picked up one time. The chain couples TRBV30 to TRBJ1-1, with D tentatively TRBD1 (6 bases). The CDR3 has 13 residues. The germline V gene encodes CDR1 GTSNPN and CDR2 SVGIG (reference sequence). Trimming took 4 bases from V and 10 from J, leaving 19 bases between them. CDR3 sequence (DNA): TGTGCCTGGAATCCCTCAGGGGACGCCGTAGCTTTCTTT. Its translation: CAWNPSGDAVAFF.

The sample holds a few counts of this clone. The chain couples TRBV5-1 to TRBJ1-1, with D maybe TRBD1 (5 bases). CDR3 length: 14 residues. The V gene's germline CDR1 is SGHRS and CDR2 YFSETQ. V shed 3 bases and J shed 3 bases, with 12 bases lying between them. The CDR3 is CASSWGDTDTEAFF. As DNA, the CDR3 is TGCGCCAGCAGCTGGGGGGATACGGACACTGAAGCTTTCTTT.

The V and J genes are TRBV29-1 and TRBJ2-1; no definite D call. V gave up 3 bases and J gave up 6 bases, with 3 bases separating them. This CDR3 contains 10 residues. Germline V CDR1 and CDR2: SQVTM, ANQGSEA. In DNA, the CDR3 is TGCAGCGTTGAGGCCAATGAGCAGTTCTTC. It yields the protein CSVEANEQFF.